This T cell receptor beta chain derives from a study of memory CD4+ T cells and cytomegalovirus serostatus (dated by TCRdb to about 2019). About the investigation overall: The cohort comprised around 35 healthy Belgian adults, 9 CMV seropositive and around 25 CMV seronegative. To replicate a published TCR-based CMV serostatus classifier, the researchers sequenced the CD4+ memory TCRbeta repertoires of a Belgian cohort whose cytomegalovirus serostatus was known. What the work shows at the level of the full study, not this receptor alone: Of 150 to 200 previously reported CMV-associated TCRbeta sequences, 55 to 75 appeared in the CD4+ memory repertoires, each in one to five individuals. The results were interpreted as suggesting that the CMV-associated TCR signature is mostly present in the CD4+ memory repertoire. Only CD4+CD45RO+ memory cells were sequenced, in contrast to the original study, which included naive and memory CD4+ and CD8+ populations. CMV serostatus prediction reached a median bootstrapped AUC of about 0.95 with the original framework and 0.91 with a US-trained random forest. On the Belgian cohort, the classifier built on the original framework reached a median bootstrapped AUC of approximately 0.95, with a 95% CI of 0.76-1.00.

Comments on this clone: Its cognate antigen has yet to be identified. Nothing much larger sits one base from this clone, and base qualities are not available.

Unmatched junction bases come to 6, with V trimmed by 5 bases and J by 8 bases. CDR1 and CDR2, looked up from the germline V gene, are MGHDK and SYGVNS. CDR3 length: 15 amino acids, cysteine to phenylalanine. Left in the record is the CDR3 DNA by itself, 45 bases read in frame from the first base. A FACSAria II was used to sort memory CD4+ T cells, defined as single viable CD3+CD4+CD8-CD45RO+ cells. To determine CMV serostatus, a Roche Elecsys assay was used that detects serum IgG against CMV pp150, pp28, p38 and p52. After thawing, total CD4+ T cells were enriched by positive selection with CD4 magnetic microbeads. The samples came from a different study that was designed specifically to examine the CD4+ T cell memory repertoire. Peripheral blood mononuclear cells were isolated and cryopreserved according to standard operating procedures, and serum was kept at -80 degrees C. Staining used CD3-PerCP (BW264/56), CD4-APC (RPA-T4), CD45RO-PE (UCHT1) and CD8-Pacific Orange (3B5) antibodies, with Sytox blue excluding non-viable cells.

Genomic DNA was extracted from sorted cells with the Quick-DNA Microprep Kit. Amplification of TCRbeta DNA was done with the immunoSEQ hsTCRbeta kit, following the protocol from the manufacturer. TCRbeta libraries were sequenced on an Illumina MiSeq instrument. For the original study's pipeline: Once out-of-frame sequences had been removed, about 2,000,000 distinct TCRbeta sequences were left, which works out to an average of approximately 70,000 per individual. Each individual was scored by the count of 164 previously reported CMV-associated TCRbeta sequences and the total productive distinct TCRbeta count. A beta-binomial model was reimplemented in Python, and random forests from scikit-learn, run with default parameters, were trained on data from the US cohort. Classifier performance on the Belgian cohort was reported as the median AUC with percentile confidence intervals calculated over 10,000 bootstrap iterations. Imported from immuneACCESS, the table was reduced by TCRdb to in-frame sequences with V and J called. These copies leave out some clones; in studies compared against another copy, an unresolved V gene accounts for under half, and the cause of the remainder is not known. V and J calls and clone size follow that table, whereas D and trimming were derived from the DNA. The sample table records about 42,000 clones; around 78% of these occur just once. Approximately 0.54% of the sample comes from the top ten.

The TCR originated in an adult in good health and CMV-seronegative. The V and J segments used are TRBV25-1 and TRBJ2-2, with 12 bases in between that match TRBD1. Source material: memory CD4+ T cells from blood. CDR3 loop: CASSKGGQGAGELFF. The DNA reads TGTGCCAGCAGTAAAGGGGGACAGGGGGCGGGGGAGCTGTTTTTT.